One and the same sample provided the 21 T cell receptor beta chains below, sequenced in a study of regulatory T cells in long-lasting Graves disease. The time point is: persistent/refractory GD, antithyroid drugs over 5 years with positive TRAb. Isolated PBMC RNA provided the starting material for the TCR library. Through Arm-PCR of CDR3 regions and iRepertoire HTBI primers, TCR beta libraries were built. A single record per CDR3 protein comes from TCRdb applying MiXCR to the multiplex PCR reads. The sample records roughly 500,000 distinct CDR3 sequences, around a fifth being singletons. This sample comprised peripheral blood mononuclear cells (PBMCs), obtained when the disease was refractory, from a patient treated with antithyroid drugs. Every receptor here comes from a female donor with Graves disease.

This clonotype was seen just once. V usage is TRBV7-9 and J usage is TRBJ1-6; no clear D. From germline, CDR1 is SEHNR and CDR2 FQNEAQ (reference sequence). The length of the CDR3 is 15 residues. V lost 5 bases to trimming and J lost 7 bases, with 15 bases between them. CDR3 DNA: TGTGCCAGCAGCCATCAATCCTCGTGGAATTCACCCCTCCACTTT. It is translated as CASSHQSSWNSPLHF.

The chain recombines TRBV7-8 with TRBJ1-2; 12 bases map to TRBD1. J lost 7 bases, V lost 2 bases, and 11 bases had no gene match. This CDR3 spans 17 amino acids. CDR1 is SGHVS, CDR2 FQNEAQ, per germline. CDR3 bases: TGTGCCAGCAGCTTATCTCGGGACAGGGGGCGCCCCGTTGGCTACACCTTC. It specifies CASSLSRDRGRPVGYTF.

The rearrangement links TRBV30 to TRBJ2-5; a weak D match, TRBD1 (6 bases). This CDR3 region has 13 residues. V dropped 7 bases and J dropped 7 bases, with 19 bases sitting between them. In germline, CDR1 is GTSNPN, CDR2 SVGIG (reference sequence). The CDR3 DNA sequence: TGTGCCTCCCGGGCGGACCTAGGGGGGACCCAGTACTTC. It yields the protein CASRADLGGTQYF. The full variable domain, with the rest looked up from reference TRBV30 and TRBJ2-5, is SQTIHQWPATLVQPVGSPLSLECTVEGTSNPNLYWYRQAAGRGLQLLFYSVGIGQISSEVPQNLSASRPQDRQFILSSKKLLLSDSGFYLCASRADLGGTQYFGPGTRLLVL.

This clonotype was counted at least ten times. This rearrangement joins TRBV28 to TRBJ2-2; possible D gene TRBD2, 7 bases. The V gene's germline CDR1 is MDHEN and CDR2 SYDVKM. This CDR3 has 14 residues. V was pared by 7 bases and J by 4 bases, with 13 bases between. CDR3 nucleotide sequence: TGTGCCAGCAAATTTGGGGGGGCCACCGGGGAGCTGTTTTTT. This sequence encodes CASKFGGATGELFF.

This clonotype was counted many times. The chain uses TRBV13 and TRBJ2-5; TRBD1 matches 7 bases. With 5 bases clipped from V and 5 bases from J, the junction kept 5 bases outside the gene matches. The V gene's germline CDR1 is PRHDT and CDR2 FYEKMQ (reference sequence). CDR3 size: 13 residues. CDR3 nucleotide sequence: TGTGCCAGCAGCCGACAGGGTTTTGAGACCCAGTACTTC. This sequence encodes CASSRQGFETQYF.

This clonotype was detected ten times or more. The V and J genes are TRBV7-9 and TRBJ2-7; 15 nucleotides line up with TRBD2. The CDR3 is 18 residues long. Germline-derived CDR1 and CDR2 are SEHNR and FQNEAQ (reference sequence). After removal of 5 bases from V and 5 bases from J, the junction contained 13 bases not matched to a gene. This CDR3 reads CASSTGLAGGRRRNEQYF. CDR3 nucleotides: TGTGCCAGCAGCACGGGACTAGCGGGAGGAAGGCGACGCAACGAGCAGTACTTC.

This clonotype came up many times. V is TRBV12-5 and J is TRBJ1-2, with D possibly being TRBD1 (5 bases). The germline V gene has CDR1 LGHNT and CDR2 FRNRAP. The CDR3 totals 12 residues. The V gene lost 5 bases and the J gene lost 8 bases, with 12 bases spanning the gap. CDR3 sequence: CASGLGLFGYTF. CDR3 bases: TGTGCTAGTGGTCTGGGACTATTCGGCTACACCTTC.

This chain links TRBV6-1 with TRBJ2-1, with 11 bases aligning to TRBD1. The CDR3 spans 14 residues. The V gene's germline CDR1 is MNHNS and CDR2 SASEGT. Trimming removed 6 bases from V and 7 bases from J; junction bases left unmatched: 5. The CDR3 bases are TGTGCCAGCAGCCGGGACAGGGGGTTGAATGAGCAGTTCTTC. Amino acid sequence: CASSRDRGLNEQFF.

This clonotype was seen ten or more times. The chain employs TRBV12-3 or TRBV12-4 and TRBJ1-2; D is perhaps TRBD1 (6 bases). Trimming cost V 7 bases and J 4 bases, with 19 bases left between them. The CDR3 runs 15 residues. The CDR3 nucleotides read TGTGCCAGCACCAGGACAGAGAATCGCCTCTATGGCTACACCTTC. It is translated as CASTRTENRLYGYTF.

The chain is built from TRBV5-1 and TRBJ2-4, with a possible D match to TRBD2 (6 bases). Trimming removed 2 bases from V and 8 bases from J, with 17 bases in between. In germline, CDR1 is SGHRS, CDR2 YFSETQ. The CDR3 covers 15 residues. CDR3 sequence: CASSFRTWGEDIQYF. The CDR3 coding sequence is TGCGCCAGCAGCTTCAGGACTTGGGGGGAGGACATTCAGTACTTC.

The table lists this clonotype with many counts. Written as DNA, the CDR3 is TGTGCCAGCAGTTTCGTAGGGGCGCGGGGCTACGAGCAGTACTTC. Its translation is CASSFVGARGYEQYF. The chain links TRBV27 to TRBJ2-7; TRBD2 is a possible D gene (6 bases). The germline V gene encodes CDR1 MNHEY and CDR2 SMNVEV (reference sequence). The CDR3 extends over 15 amino acids. The V and J ends lost 3 bases and 3 bases respectively, with 15 bases between them.

Only a few counts were recorded for this clonotype. The chain joins TRBV6-1 to TRBJ1-2; D remains unclear. The germline gives CDR1 MNHNS, CDR2 SASEGT. The CDR3 is 13 residues long. V lost 8 bases to trimming and J lost 7 bases, with 17 bases between them. CDR3 coding DNA: TGTGCCAGCGCCCTCGGCCCCATGGGTGGCTACACCTTC. It encodes CASALGPMGGYTF.

This clonotype was found many times. This chain connects TRBV30 to TRBJ2-7, with 10 bases fitting TRBD1. The CDR3 length is 14 residues. Looked up from germline, CDR1 is GTSNPN and CDR2 is SVGIG (reference sequence). The trim removed 0 bases at V and 2 bases at J, leaving 1 base unmatched. In DNA, the CDR3 is TGTGCCTGGAGTGTAGGGACAGGGGCCTACGAGCAGTACTTC. This translates into CAWSVGTGAYEQYF. The full variable domain, with the rest looked up from reference TRBV30 and TRBJ2-7, is SQTIHQWPATLVQPVGSPLSLECTVEGTSNPNLYWYRQAAGRGLQLLFYSVGIGQISSEVPQNLSASRPQDRQFILSSKKLLLSDSGFYLCAWSVGTGAYEQYFGPGTRLTVT.

This clonotype was recorded a few times. V gene TRBV9 combines with J gene TRBJ2-7; 7 bases are shared with TRBD2. The CDR3 totals 15 residues. CDR1 and CDR2 from the germline V gene are SGDLS and YYNGEE. V dropped 4 bases and J dropped 3; count of bases not matched to a gene: 10. Here the CDR3 DNA reads TGTGCCAGCAGCCCCACACTAGCGCCTCTCTACGAGCAGTACTTC. It encodes CASSPTLAPLYEQYF.

This clonotype was seen ten or more times. V gene TRBV27 combines with J gene TRBJ1-2; 10 nucleotides match TRBD1. Germline loops: CDR1 MNHEY, CDR2 SMNVEV (reference sequence). The junction had 9 bases not matched to a gene; V was cut back by 4 bases and J by 4 bases. The CDR3 totals 16 residues. CDR3 in amino acids: CASSSLTTGGSYGYTF. CDR3 nucleotides: TGTGCCAGCAGTTCCCTAACGACAGGGGGCAGCTATGGCTACACCTTC.

In its sample, this clonotype was seen a few times. This chain joins TRBV6-1 and TRBJ1-1; D is possibly TRBD1 (5 bases). V dropped 9 bases and J dropped 7 bases, with 12 bases sitting between them. CDR1 MNHNS and CDR2 SASEGT come from the germline V gene. The CDR3 runs 11 residues. The CDR3 loop reads CASTLGGEAFF. Here the CDR3 DNA reads TGTGCCAGTACACTCGGGGGTGAAGCTTTCTTT.

The chain combines TRBV7-9 with TRBJ1-1; D ambiguous. The CDR3 extends over 13 amino acids. V was trimmed by 7 bases and J by 10 bases, leaving 19 bases between them. Germline CDR1 and CDR2: SEHNR and FQNEAQ (reference sequence). The CDR3 DNA follows: TGTGCCAGCAAACGGGGTTTGGACCCCTTAGCTTTCTTT. Translating it yields CASKRGLDPLAFF. The full variable domain, rest sourced from reference TRBV7-9 and TRBJ1-1, is DTGVSQNPRHKITKRGQNVTFRCDPISEHNRLYWYRQTLGQGPEFLTYFQNEAQLEKSRLLSDRFSAERPKGSFSTLEIQRTEQGDSAMYLCASKRGLDPLAFFGQGTRLTVV.

This clonotype was counted ten times or more. V usage is TRBV2 and J usage is TRBJ2-7; 7 bases align to TRBD1. Germline loops: CDR1 SNHLY, CDR2 FYNNEI. J was trimmed by 2 bases and V by 9 bases; bases with no gene match: 4. The CDR3 covers 12 residues. CDR3 DNA: TGTGCCAGAGGGACAGAAACCTACGAGCAGTACTTC. This sequence encodes CARGTETYEQYF.

The sample holds many counts of this clonotype. The chain uses TRBV28 and TRBJ2-7, with 10 bases aligning to TRBD1. This CDR3 region has 15 residues. Germline V gives CDR1 MDHEN, CDR2 SYDVKM. V lost 5 bases and J lost 2; bases outside the gene matches: 6. The CDR3 spells CASSILTGGPYEQYF. For the CDR3, the DNA is TGTGCCAGCAGTATCCTGACAGGGGGCCCCTACGAGCAGTACTTC.

This clonotype was observed at least ten times. The chain has TRBV7-2 and TRBJ1-1; D not certain. Germline lookup yields CDR1 SGHTA and CDR2 FQGNSA. Trimming cost V 1 base and J 11 bases, with 14 bases left between them. This CDR3 is built from 13 residues. CDR3 in amino acids: CASSLEGGVWAFF. As DNA, the CDR3 is TGTGCCAGCAGCTTAGAGGGCGGGGTGTGGGCTTTCTTT.

The chain links TRBV4-1 to TRBJ1-2; D not resolved. The CDR3 contains 16 residues. The V gene lost 1 base and the J gene lost 1 base, with 13 bases spanning the gap. In germline, CDR1 is MGHRA, CDR2 YSYEKL. CDR3 loop: CASSQVLPAINYGYTF. Here the CDR3 DNA reads TGCGCCAGCAGCCAAGTTCTCCCCGCTATTAACTATGGCTACACCTTC.